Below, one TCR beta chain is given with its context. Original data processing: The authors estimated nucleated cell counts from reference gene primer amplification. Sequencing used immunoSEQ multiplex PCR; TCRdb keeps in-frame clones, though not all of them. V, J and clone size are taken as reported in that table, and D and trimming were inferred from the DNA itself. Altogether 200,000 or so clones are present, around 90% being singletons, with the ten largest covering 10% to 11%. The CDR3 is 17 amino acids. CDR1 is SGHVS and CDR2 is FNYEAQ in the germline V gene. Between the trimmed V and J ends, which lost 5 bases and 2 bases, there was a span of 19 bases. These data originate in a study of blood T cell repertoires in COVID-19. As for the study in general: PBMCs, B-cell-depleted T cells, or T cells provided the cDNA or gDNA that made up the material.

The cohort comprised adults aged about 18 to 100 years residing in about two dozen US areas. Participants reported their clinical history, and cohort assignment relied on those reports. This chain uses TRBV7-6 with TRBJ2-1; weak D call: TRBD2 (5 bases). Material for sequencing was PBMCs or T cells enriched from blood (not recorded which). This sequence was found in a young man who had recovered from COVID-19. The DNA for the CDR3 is TGTGCCAGCAGCCCCCCGGCTTCGGGATGGACCTACAATGAGCAGTTCTTC. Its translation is CASSPPASGWTYNEQFF.